The present entry profiles one T cell receptor beta chain with its context. Original data processing: Researchers report that nucleated cell counts were estimated from reference gene primer amplification. TCRdb's table, derived via immunoSEQ multiplex PCR, lists solely in-frame clones and lacks some. V, J and clone size derive from that table, while D and trimming were established from the DNA sequence. Of more than 200,000 clones detected, under 90% appear once; the ten largest clones hold 2% to 3%. The record originates from a study of blood T cell repertoires in COVID-19. Study details: Samples taken during acute and convalescent COVID-19 were collected in the United States, Italy and Spain.

This TCR came from a woman in her thirties or forties with active or convalescent COVID-19. The sequenced sample consisted of peripheral blood.

The CDR3 region has the DNA TGTGCCACCAGTGATCTACGGAAACTGTTTTTT. Translated, it gives CATSDLRKLFF. The chain employs TRBV24-1 and TRBJ1-4, with D uncertain. V shed 3 bases and J shed 11 bases, with 6 bases lying between them. Germline CDR1 is KGHDR and CDR2 is SFDVKD. The CDR3 runs 11 residues.